This T cell receptor beta chain was captured in a study of shared clonotypes between healthy human individuals. Study overall: Used for every donor were three CD4 naive, three CD4 memory, two CD8 naive and one CD8 memory plate.

A note on this clone: No antigen is known for it.

Whole-study results and caveats: Naive subsets generally exceeded memory subsets in estimated richness. Collection of samples was limited to blood; tissue repertoires likely differ. Clonotypes shared by all four sorted-subset donors had higher generation probabilities than non-shared clonotypes.

Using immunoSEQ multiplex PCR, the repertoire was profiled, and TCRdb retains in-frame clones only, with some absent. This sample has more than 550,000 clones, with 92% found just once. Terminally differentiated effector memory CD45RA+ cells were left out of the naive CD8 fraction, which was CD45RO-negative and positively selected for CCR7. Trimming removed 3 bases at V and 3 bases at J, with 13 bases between. The CDR3 covers 14 residues. In germline, CDR1 is SGDLS, CDR2 YYNGEE. Material for sequencing was naive CD8+ T cells sorted from blood. The chain joins TRBV9 to TRBJ2-7; D uncertain. The sequence came from a man younger than 40 in good health. In nucleotides, the CDR3 is TGTGCCAGCAGCGACGAAGGGAAGGGCTACGAGCAGTACTTC. This encodes CASSDEGKGYEQYF.